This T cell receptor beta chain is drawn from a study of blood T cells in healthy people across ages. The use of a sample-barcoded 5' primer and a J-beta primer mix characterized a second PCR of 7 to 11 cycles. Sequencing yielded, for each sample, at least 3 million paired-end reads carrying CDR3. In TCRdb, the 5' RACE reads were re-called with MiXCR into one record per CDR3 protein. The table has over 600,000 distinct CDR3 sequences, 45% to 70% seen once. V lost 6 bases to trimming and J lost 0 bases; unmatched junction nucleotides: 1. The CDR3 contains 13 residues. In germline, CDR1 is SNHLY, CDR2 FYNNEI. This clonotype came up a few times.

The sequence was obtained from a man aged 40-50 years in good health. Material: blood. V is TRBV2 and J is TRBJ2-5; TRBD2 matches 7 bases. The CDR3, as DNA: TGTGCCAGCAGAGGGACTAACCAAGAGACCCAGTACTTC. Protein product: CASRGTNQETQYF.